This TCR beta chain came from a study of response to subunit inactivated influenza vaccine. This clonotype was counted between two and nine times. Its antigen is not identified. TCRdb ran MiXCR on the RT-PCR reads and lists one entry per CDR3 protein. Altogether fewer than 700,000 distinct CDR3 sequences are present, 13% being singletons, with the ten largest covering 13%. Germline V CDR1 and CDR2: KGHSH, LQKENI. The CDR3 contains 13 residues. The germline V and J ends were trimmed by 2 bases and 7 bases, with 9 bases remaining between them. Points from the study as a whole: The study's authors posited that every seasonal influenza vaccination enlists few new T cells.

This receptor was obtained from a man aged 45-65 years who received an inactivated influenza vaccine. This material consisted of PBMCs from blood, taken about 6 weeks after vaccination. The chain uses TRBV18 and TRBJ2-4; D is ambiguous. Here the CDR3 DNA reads TGTGCCAGCTCACCAGGCTCAAGGAACATTCAGTACTTC. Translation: CASSPGSRNIQYF.